What follows describes a single T cell receptor (beta chain). This record comes from a study of blood T cell repertoires in COVID-19. Germline-derived CDR1 and CDR2 are SGHRS and YFSETQ. With 4 bases removed from V and 6 bases from J, the gap between germline ends came to 20 bases. This CDR3 is 16 amino acids long. The authors' processing: Counts of nucleated cells, estimated from reference gene primer amplification, were obtained. Clones were read by immunoSEQ multiplex PCR, and TCRdb kept only the in-frame ones, dropping some. The DNA gave D and trimming, while V, J and clone size come from that table. Of under 300,000 clones in the sample, approximately 90% were seen once.

This chain links TRBV5-1 with TRBJ2-1, with D possibly TRBD1 on 5 matching bases. Sequencing input: peripheral blood. This clonotype originated in a middle-aged woman who had recovered from COVID-19. CDR3 sequence reads: CASSPVTAYGANEQFF. CDR3 bases: TGCGCCAGCAGCCCGGTGACGGCCTATGGGGCCAATGAGCAGTTCTTC. The full variable domain, completed using reference TRBV5-1 and TRBJ2-1, is KAGVTQTPRYLIKTRGQQVTLSCSPISGHRSVSWYQQTPGQGLQFLFEYFSETQRNKGNFPGRFSGRQFSNSRSEMNVSTLELGDSALYLCASSPVTAYGANEQFFGPGTRLTVL.